This T cell receptor beta chain stems from a study of neurological immune-mediated disorders. Overall study results and limits: The study found the most TCR clonal expansion in HTLV-1-associated myelopathy and the least in multiple sclerosis, below healthy controls. TCR-beta repertoires seemed private in all groups, with no expanded CDR3 amino acid sequences shared.

Ten or more counts support this clonotype. Its antigen is undetermined. Trimming pared 2 bases from V and 3 bases from J, leaving 11 bases between. The CDR3 is 14 residues long. Germline lookup yields CDR1 SGHDT and CDR2 YYEEEE. With 10-nucleotide random UMIs, 5'RACE was used to make the cDNA. A single run covered 15-18 subjects with over 200 million TCR-beta sequences. TCRdb re-called the 5' RACE reads through MiXCR, storing one row per CDR3 protein. The sample consists of tens of thousands of distinct CDR3 sequences, roughly 10% of them appearing once. Sample time point: longitudinal time-point 1 (baseline).

J is TRBJ2-5 and V is TRBV5-6; D unresolved. Input material: PBMCs. This TCR was recovered from a man aged 25-45 years in good health. The CDR3 DNA sequence: TGTGCCAGCAGCTTTAGGAGACTCGAAGAGACCCAGTACTTC. It yields the protein CASSFRRLEETQYF.